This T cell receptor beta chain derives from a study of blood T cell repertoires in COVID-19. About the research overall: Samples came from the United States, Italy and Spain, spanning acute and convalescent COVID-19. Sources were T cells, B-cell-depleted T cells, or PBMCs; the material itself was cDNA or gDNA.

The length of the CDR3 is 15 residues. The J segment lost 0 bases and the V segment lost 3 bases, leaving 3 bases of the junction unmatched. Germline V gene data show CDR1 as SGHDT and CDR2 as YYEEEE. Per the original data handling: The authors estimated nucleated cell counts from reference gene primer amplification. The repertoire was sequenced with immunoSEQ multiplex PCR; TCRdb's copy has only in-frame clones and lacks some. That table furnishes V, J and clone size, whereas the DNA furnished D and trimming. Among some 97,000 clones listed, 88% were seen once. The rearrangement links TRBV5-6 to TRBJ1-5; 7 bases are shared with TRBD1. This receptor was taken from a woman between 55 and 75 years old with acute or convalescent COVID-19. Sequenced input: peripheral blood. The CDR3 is CASSSGQYSNQPQHF. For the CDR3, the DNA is TGTGCCAGCAGCTCGGGACAGTATAGCAATCAGCCCCAGCATTTT.